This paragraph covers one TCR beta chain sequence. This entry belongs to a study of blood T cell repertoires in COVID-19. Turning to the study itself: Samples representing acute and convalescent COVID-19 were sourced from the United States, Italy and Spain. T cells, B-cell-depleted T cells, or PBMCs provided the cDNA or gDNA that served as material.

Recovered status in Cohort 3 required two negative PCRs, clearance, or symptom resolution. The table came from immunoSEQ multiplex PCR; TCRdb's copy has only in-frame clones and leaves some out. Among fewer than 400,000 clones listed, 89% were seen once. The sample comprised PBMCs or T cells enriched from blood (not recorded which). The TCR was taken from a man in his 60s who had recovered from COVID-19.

The CDR3 sequence: CASRAGLETQYF. DNA for the CDR3: TGTGCCAGCAGGGCGGGTTTGGAGACCCAGTACTTC. The rearrangement joins TRBV28 to TRBJ2-5, with D perhaps matching TRBD2 (5 bases). The CDR3 is 12 amino acids. The germline V gene encodes CDR1 MDHEN and CDR2 SYDVKM. V lost 6 bases, J lost 5 bases, and 10 bases lay in between.